The 5 T cell receptor beta chains listed next were all sequenced from one sample in a study of cytomegalovirus exposure and HLA in healthy donors. 60 Vbeta and 13 Jbeta primers were used in PCR. Clones were sequenced by immunoSEQ multiplex PCR, and TCRdb holds only the in-frame ones, with some missing. The sample records about 160,000 clones, about four fifths being singletons. The sequencing sample was made of PBMCs. These TCRs come from a man aged 50-60 years in good health and CMV-seropositive.

V gene TRBV6-1 combines with J gene TRBJ1-6; D gene ambiguous. The ends were cut back, 10 bases at V and 14 bases at J, with 24 bases in the middle. The CDR3 sequence is 14 residues long. The germline gives CDR1 MNHNS, CDR2 SASEGT. The CDR3 DNA reads TGTGCCACCGGAATCGGCCGGGGAATTCGGGCCCTCCACTTT. This translates into CATGIGRGIRALHF.

The rearrangement links TRBV6-1 to TRBJ2-5; D unclear. The CDR3 has 13 residues. CDR1 and CDR2 (germline): MNHNS, SASEGT. V lost 5 bases to trimming and J lost 1 base, with 8 bases between them. The CDR3 DNA is TGTGCCAGCAGTCTCCAGTTCCAAGAGACCCAGTACTTC. This sequence encodes CASSLQFQETQYF.

The chain joins TRBV13 to TRBJ2-1, with D perhaps TRBD2 (6 bases). CDR3 length: 16 amino acids. Germline V lookup: CDR1 PRHDT, CDR2 FYEKMQ (reference sequence). V lost 4 bases and J 5 bases, leaving 18 bases between the germline ends. The DNA for the CDR3 is TGTGCCAGCAGCTCGGCGGGGTATTTTGGGGACAATGAGCAGTTCTTC. The encoded protein is CASSSAGYFGDNEQFF.

This clone showed up just once. This chain links TRBV5-1 with TRBJ2-2; maybe TRBD1 (5 bases). Germline values: CDR1 SGHRS, CDR2 YFSETQ. CDR3 length equals 15 residues. The V end lost 4 bases, the J end lost 0 bases, and 10 bases lay between the germline ends. DNA for the CDR3: TGCGCCAGCAGCATTGACAGATCGAACACCGGGGAGCTGTTTTTT. Its protein product is CASSIDRSNTGELFF.

This clone was seen just once. The rearrangement joins TRBV18 to TRBJ2-5; D might be TRBD2 (5 bases). CDR1 is KGHSH and CDR2 is LQKENI in the germline V gene. The V gene lost 0 bases and the J gene lost 4 bases, with 15 bases spanning the gap. The CDR3 runs to 16 residues. In DNA, the CDR3 is TGTGCCAGCTCACCACCGAACGCGATTGAGGGAGAGACCCAGTACTTC. It codes for CASSPPNAIEGETQYF.